This passage covers 26 T cell receptor beta chains from one sample sequenced in a study of OX40 agonist ivuxolimab in advanced cancers. Here immunoSEQ multiplex PCR was the method, and the copy in TCRdb shows in-frame clones only, minus some. The sample lists tens of thousands of clones; 90% to 95% were seen once. Sequencing was performed on CD4+ or CD8+ T cells sorted from blood, taken in a trial of the OX40 agonist ivuxolimab. The receptors shown here come from an adult with an advanced solid tumor such as melanoma, head and neck, liver or kidney cancer.

Here the CDR3 reads CASSARGGGATDTQYF. In nucleotides, the CDR3 is TGTGCCAGCAGCGCTAGGGGCGGGGGGGCCACAGATACGCAGTATTTT. V usage is TRBV9 and J usage is TRBJ2-3; 9 bases are shared with TRBD2. Germline V gene data show CDR1 as SGDLS and CDR2 as YYNGEE. The V gene end was trimmed by 3 bases and the J gene end by 2 bases; junction bases not matched to a gene: 7. This CDR3 region has 16 residues.

This clone was counted between two and nine times. This chain connects TRBV4-3 to TRBJ2-7, with 8 bases aligning to TRBD1. Per germline, CDR1 LGHNA and CDR2 YSLEER. The trim removed 0 bases at V and 2 bases at J, leaving 3 bases unmatched. The CDR3 consists of 15 residues. CDR3 sequence: CASSQEQGGPYEQYF. In DNA form, the CDR3 reads TGCGCCAGCAGCCAAGAACAGGGGGGCCCCTACGAGCAGTACTTC.

V usage is TRBV9 and J usage is TRBJ2-2, with D tentatively TRBD2 (6 bases). The CDR3 is 15 amino acids. Germline lookup yields CDR1 SGDLS and CDR2 YYNGEE. V was pared by 0 bases and J by 5 bases, with 11 bases between. CDR3 coding DNA: TGTGCCAGCAGCGTAGGGAGGGCGGTGACCGGGGAGCTGTTTTTT. Encoded protein: CASSVGRAVTGELFF.

V gene TRBV4-2 combines with J gene TRBJ2-3; 9 nucleotides line up with TRBD1. The CDR3 has 14 residues. V was pared by 4 bases and J by 6 bases, with 5 bases of the junction left unmatched. The germline gives CDR1 LGHNA, CDR2 YNFKEQ. CDR3: CASSPQTGGDTQYF. Written as DNA, the CDR3 is TGTGCCAGCAGCCCACAGACAGGGGGGGATACGCAGTATTTT.

In the case of this clone: At one of its ends the junction is not consistent with the germline gene, which may arise from a read error. The sample contains more than one DNA sequence encoding this CDR3. The chain carries TRBV4-3 and TRBJ2-7; 11 nucleotides line up with TRBD2. This CDR3 region has 18 residues. CDR1 is LGHNA, CDR2 YSLEER, per germline. Here the CDR3 reads CASSQDSAPGLADYEQYF. CDR3 DNA sequence: TGCGCCAGCAGTCAAGACTCCGCACCGGGACTAGCGGACTACGAGCAGTACTTC.

This chain joins TRBV14 and TRBJ2-3; the D gene is possibly TRBD2 (5 bases). CDR3 size: 17 residues. The germline CDR1 and CDR2 sequences are SGHDN and FVKESK. V was pared by 1 base and J by 1 base, with 15 bases between. CDR3 amino acids: CASSQVPGSPGTDTQYF. For the CDR3, the DNA is TGTGCCAGCAGCCAAGTTCCGGGATCCCCGGGCACAGATACGCAGTATTTT.

Written as DNA, the CDR3 is TGTGCCAGCAGTGAGGGACAGGGGATATACCAGCCCCAGCATTTT. It yields the protein CASSEGQGIYQPQHF. The rearrangement links TRBV2 to TRBJ1-5; 10 bases are a match to TRBD1. Trimming took 3 bases from V and 7 from J; bases not matched to a gene: 6. The CDR3 is 15 residues long. Germline loops: CDR1 SNHLY, CDR2 FYNNEI.

A note on this clone: At one end, the junction sequence differs from germline, possibly due to a read error. J is TRBJ1-3 and V is TRBV2; tentatively, D is TRBD1 (5 bases). This CDR3 has 12 residues. Looked up from germline, CDR1 is SNHLY and CDR2 is FYNNEI. The CDR3 spells CASSAWGRIMDF. As DNA, the CDR3 is TGTGCCAGCAGTGCTTGGGGCAGGATCATGGATTTT.

The CDR3 bases are TGTGCCTGGAGTCAGAGCGGGTCCCCGGAGCTGTTTTTT. It encodes CAWSQSGSPELFF. The chain uses TRBV30 and TRBJ2-2; the D gene is possibly TRBD2 (6 bases). Germline CDR1 reads GTSNPN; CDR2 reads SVGIG (reference sequence). The CDR3 spans 13 residues. Trimming took off 2 bases at V and 10 bases at J, with 14 bases between the two ends.

This clone appeared once. The chain employs TRBV27 and TRBJ2-3; maybe TRBD1 (5 bases). The CDR3 runs 13 residues. Germline V gives CDR1 MNHEY, CDR2 SMNVEV (reference sequence). Trimming shortened V by 6 bases and J by 0 bases, and 7 bases separated the two germline ends. DNA of the CDR3: TGTGCCAGCAGGGGGCCTAGCACAGATACGCAGTATTTT. This gives the protein CASRGPSTDTQYF.

The V gene is TRBV13, the J gene TRBJ1-2; 8 bases map to TRBD1. The germline V gene encodes CDR1 PRHDT and CDR2 FYEKMQ (reference sequence). There are 15 residues in the CDR3. With V trimmed by 4 bases and J by 4 bases, 8 bases remained unmatched. The chain's CDR3 is CASSYPPGQGYGYTF. The CDR3 coding sequence is TGTGCCAGCAGCTACCCACCCGGACAGGGCTATGGCTACACCTTC.

The chain uses TRBV15 and TRBJ2-1; D gene unclear. V gave up 0 bases and J gave up 4 bases, with 4 bases separating them. Germline V gene sequence: CDR1 LNHNV, CDR2 YYDKDF (reference sequence). This CDR3 contains 13 residues. CDR3 in DNA: TGTGCCACCAGCAGAGAGGATTACAATGAGCAGTTCTTC. Translating it yields CATSREDYNEQFF.

V usage is TRBV7-9 and J usage is TRBJ2-5; D perhaps matches TRBD2 (5 bases). The CDR3 runs to 12 residues. Trimming shortened V by 6 bases and J by 1 base, and 6 bases separated the two germline ends. Germline lookup yields CDR1 SEHNR and CDR2 FQNEAQ (reference sequence). The CDR3 sequence: CASRDFQETQYF. The CDR3 DNA reads as TGTGCCAGCAGGGACTTCCAAGAGACCCAGTACTTC.

This clone was detected a few times. The chain couples TRBV2 to TRBJ1-1; D remains ambiguous. Trimming pared 7 bases from V and 11 bases from J, leaving 11 bases between. Per germline, CDR1 SNHLY and CDR2 FYNNEI. The CDR3 extends over 10 amino acids. CDR3 nucleotide sequence: TGTGCCAGCAATTCCCGTGGGGCTTTCTTT. Translated, it gives CASNSRGAFF.

This chain joins TRBV19 and TRBJ2-7, with a possible D match to TRBD1 (6 bases). The germline gives CDR1 LNHDA, CDR2 SQIVND (reference sequence). The CDR3 runs to 14 residues. V was pared by 8 bases and J by 3 bases, with 17 bases between. The CDR3: CASLVGDTNYEQYF. CDR3 DNA: TGTGCCAGTCTAGTCGGGGACACTAACTACGAGCAGTACTTC.

The V gene is TRBV7-9, the J gene TRBJ1-1; D is uncertain. Germline CDR1 and CDR2: SEHNR and FQNEAQ (reference sequence). V shed 1 base and J shed 8 bases, with 11 bases lying between them. This CDR3 is 13 amino acids long. CDR3 coding DNA: TGTGCCAGCAGCTTAGGACCGGGGATAGAAGCTTTCTTT. Encoded protein: CASSLGPGIEAFF.

This clone was recorded once. The chain carries TRBV27 and TRBJ2-3; possibly TRBD2 for D (5 bases). With 2 bases removed from V and 4 bases from J, the gap between germline ends came to 22 bases. From germline, CDR1 is MNHEY and CDR2 SMNVEV (reference sequence). The CDR3 length is 18 residues. In DNA form, the CDR3 reads TGTGCCAGCAGTTTAACCACCCCAACGGGATCGACGGCAGATACGCAGTATTTT. This translates into CASSLTTPTGSTADTQYF.

CDR3 sequence reads: CASSYYLEGAYEQYF. The CDR3 nucleotides read TGTGCCAGCAGTTACTACCTAGAGGGGGCCTACGAGCAGTACTTC. The chain is built from TRBV6-5 and TRBJ2-7; the D gene is possibly TRBD1 (6 bases). The V and J ends lost 1 base and 2 bases respectively, with 12 bases between them. Germline loops: CDR1 MNHEY, CDR2 SVGAGI. This CDR3 comprises 15 residues.

The chain links TRBV28 to TRBJ2-2, with D hard to call. Per germline, CDR1 MDHEN and CDR2 SYDVKM. The CDR3 has 14 amino acids. V shed 2 bases and J shed 3 bases, with 7 bases lying between them. The CDR3 loop is CASSLRSHTGELFF. The CDR3, as DNA: TGTGCCAGCAGTTTAAGGAGTCACACCGGGGAGCTGTTTTTT.

The CDR3 loop is CASSPPEVPVYEQYF. The DNA for the CDR3 is TGTGCCAGCTCACCACCGGAGGTGCCTGTCTACGAGCAGTACTTC. The rearrangement links TRBV18 to TRBJ2-7; D is perhaps TRBD2 (5 bases). Germline-derived CDR1 and CDR2 are KGHSH and LQKENI. The V end was cut by 0 bases, the J end by 3 bases, with 12 bases between. The CDR3 is made up of 15 amino acids. The full variable domain, its missing parts supplied by reference TRBV18 and TRBJ2-7, is NAGVMQNPRHLVRRRGQEARLRCSPMKGHSHVYWYRQLPEEGLKFMVYLQKENIIDESGMPKERFSAEFPKEGPSILRIQQVVRGDSAAYFCASSPPEVPVYEQYFGPGTRLTVT.

The rearrangement links TRBV7-7 to TRBJ2-3; TRBD2 is a possible D gene (6 bases). The V end lost 5 bases, the J end lost 2 bases, and 14 bases lay between the germline ends. The CDR3 is made up of 15 amino acids. The V gene's germline CDR1 is SSHAT and CDR2 FNYEAQ (reference sequence). For the CDR3, the DNA is TGTGCCAGCAGCCAAGGGGTAGCGGTCACAGATACGCAGTATTTT. This translates into CASSQGVAVTDTQYF.

V gene TRBV7-6 combines with J gene TRBJ1-1, with D perhaps TRBD1 (5 bases). The V end lost 5 bases, the J end lost 5 bases, and 12 bases lay between the germline ends. Germline CDR1 SGHVS, CDR2 FNYEAQ. The length of the CDR3 is 13 residues. The CDR3 spells CASSDIGDTEAFF. CDR3 coding DNA: TGTGCCAGCAGCGATATAGGGGATACTGAAGCTTTCTTT. The whole variable domain, remainder taken from reference TRBV7-6 and TRBJ1-1, is GAGVSQSPRYKVTKRGQDVALRCDPISGHVSLYWYRQALGQGPEFLTYFNYEAQQDKSGLPNDRFSAERPEGSISTLTIQRTEQRDSAMYRCASSDIGDTEAFFGQGTRLTVV.

The rearrangement links TRBV7-8 to TRBJ2-1; TRBD2 agrees at 10 bases. Trimming cost V 3 bases and J 6 bases; bases outside gene matches: 5. The CDR3 is made up of 15 amino acids. The germline V gene encodes CDR1 SGHVS and CDR2 FQNEAQ. CDR3 bases: TGTGCCAGCAGCTTCCAGCGGGGGGGGCGCAATGAGCAGTTCTTC. It encodes CASSFQRGGRNEQFF.

The chain uses TRBV9 and TRBJ1-2, with D possibly matching TRBD1 (5 bases). The CDR3 is made up of 14 amino acids. V dropped 1 base and J dropped 4 bases, with 11 bases sitting between them. Germline values: CDR1 SGDLS, CDR2 YYNGEE. CDR3 sequence (DNA): TGTGCCAGCAGCGTACAGGGCGCCCGCTATGGCTACACCTTC. This translates into CASSVQGARYGYTF.

The chain has TRBV19 and TRBJ2-1; 9 positions match TRBD1. The length of the CDR3 is 16 residues. V lost 5 bases, J lost 4 bases, and 9 bases stayed unmatched. CDR1 is LNHDA, CDR2 SQIVND, per germline (reference sequence). Here the CDR3 DNA reads TGTGCCAGTAGTGACTCATACAGGGGGCTTTACAATGAGCAGTTCTTC. This codes for CASSDSYRGLYNEQFF. The whole variable domain, remainder taken from reference TRBV19 and TRBJ2-1, is DGGITQSPKYLFRKEGQNVTLSCEQNLNHDAMYWYRQDPGQGLRLIYYSQIVNDFQKGDIAEGYSVSREKKESFPLTVTSAQKNPTAFYLCASSDSYRGLYNEQFFGPGTRLTVL.

V and J are TRBV27 and TRBJ2-2; unclear D gene. Deletions cut 6 bases from V and 6 bases from J, with 8 bases between. The CDR3 contains 12 residues. Germline V gene data show CDR1 as MNHEY and CDR2 as SMNVEV (reference sequence). CDR3 region: CASSPIAGELFF. The CDR3 nucleotides read TGTGCCAGCAGCCCCATAGCCGGGGAGCTGTTTTTT.